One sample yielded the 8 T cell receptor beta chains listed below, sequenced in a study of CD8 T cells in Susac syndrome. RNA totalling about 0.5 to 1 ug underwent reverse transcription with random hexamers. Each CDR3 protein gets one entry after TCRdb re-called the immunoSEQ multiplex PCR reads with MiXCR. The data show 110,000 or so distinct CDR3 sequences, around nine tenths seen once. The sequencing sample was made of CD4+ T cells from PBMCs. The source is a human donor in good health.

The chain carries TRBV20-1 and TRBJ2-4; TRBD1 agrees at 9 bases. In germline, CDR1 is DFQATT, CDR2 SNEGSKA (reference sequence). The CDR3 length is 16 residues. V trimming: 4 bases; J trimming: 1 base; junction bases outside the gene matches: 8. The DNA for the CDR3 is TGCAGTGCTAATTCCGGGACAGGGTCGGCCAAAAACATTCAGTACTTC. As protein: CSANSGTGSAKNIQYF.

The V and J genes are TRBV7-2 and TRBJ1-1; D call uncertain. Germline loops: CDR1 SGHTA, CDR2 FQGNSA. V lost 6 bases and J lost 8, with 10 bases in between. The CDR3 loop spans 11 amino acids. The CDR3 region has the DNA TGTGCCAGCAGTAACCCGATAGAAGCTTTCTTT. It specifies CASSNPIEAFF.

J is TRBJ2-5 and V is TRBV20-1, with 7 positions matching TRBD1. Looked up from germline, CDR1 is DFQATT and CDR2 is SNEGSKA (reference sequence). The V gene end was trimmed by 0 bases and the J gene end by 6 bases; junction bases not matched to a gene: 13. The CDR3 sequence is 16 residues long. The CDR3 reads CSARDLRQGMAKTQYF. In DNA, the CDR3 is TGCAGTGCTAGAGATCTTAGACAGGGAATGGCAAAGACCCAGTACTTC.

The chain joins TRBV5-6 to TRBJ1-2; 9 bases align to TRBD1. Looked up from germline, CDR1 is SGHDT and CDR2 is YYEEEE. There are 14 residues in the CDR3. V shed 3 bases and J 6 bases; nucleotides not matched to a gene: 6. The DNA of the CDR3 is TGTGCCAGCAGCTGGCCTAGGGACAGGGATGGCTACACCTTC. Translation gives CASSWPRDRDGYTF.

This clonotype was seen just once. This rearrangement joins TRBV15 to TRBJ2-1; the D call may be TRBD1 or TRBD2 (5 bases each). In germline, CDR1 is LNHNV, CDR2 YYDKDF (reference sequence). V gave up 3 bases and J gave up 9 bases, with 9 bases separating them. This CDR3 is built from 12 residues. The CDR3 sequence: CATSSPGSEQFF. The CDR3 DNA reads TGTGCCACCAGCAGTCCAGGGAGTGAGCAGTTCTTC.

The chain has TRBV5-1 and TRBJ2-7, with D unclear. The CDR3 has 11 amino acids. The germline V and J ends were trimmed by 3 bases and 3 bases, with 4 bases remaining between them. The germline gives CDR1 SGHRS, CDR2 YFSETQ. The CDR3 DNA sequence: TGCGCCAGCAGCTCGGACTACGAGCAGTACTTC. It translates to CASSSDYEQYF.

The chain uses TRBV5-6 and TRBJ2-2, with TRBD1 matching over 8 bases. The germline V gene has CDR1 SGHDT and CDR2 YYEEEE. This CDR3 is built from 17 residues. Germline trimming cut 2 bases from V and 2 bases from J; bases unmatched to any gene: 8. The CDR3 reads CASSFRTGSLNTGELFF. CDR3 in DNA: TGTGCCAGCAGCTTCCGGACAGGGTCGCTCAACACCGGGGAGCTGTTTTTT.

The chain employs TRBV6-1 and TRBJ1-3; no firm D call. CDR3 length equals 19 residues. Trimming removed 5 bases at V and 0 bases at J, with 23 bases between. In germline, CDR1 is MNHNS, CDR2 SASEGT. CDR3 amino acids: CASSPFLVSLKSSGNTIYF. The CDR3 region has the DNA TGTGCCAGCAGTCCATTCTTGGTTTCTCTCAAAAGCTCTGGAAACACCATATATTTT.